This T cell receptor beta chain appears in the sequencing data of a study of T-cell memory formation after mild COVID-19. Study results and caveats: Later expanders leaned toward CD4+, whereas clones contracting from day 15 to 85 were balanced CD4/CD8.

Each CDR3 protein is one row after TCRdb ran MiXCR on the 5' RACE reads. The sample contains hundreds of thousands of distinct CDR3 sequences, roughly 15% of which appear only once. This clonotype has just a few counts. Antigen unknown. CDR3 length equals 13 residues. V was clipped by 3 bases and J by 10 bases; unmatched bases: 3. Germline CDR1 reads MGHDK; CDR2 reads SYGVNS. The chain carries TRBV25-1 and TRBJ1-6, with 7 nucleotides matching TRBD1. The clonotype comes from a man in his late teens or twenties who had mild COVID-19 (a few samples of this study predate the infection). Cell type and time point are not known. The sample comprised PBMCs or a T cell subset sorted from them (not recorded which). The DNA for the CDR3 is TGTGCCAGCAGTGACAGGGGGGGCTCACCCCTCCACTTT. As protein: CASSDRGGSPLHF.